These 24 T cell receptor beta chains came from one sample sequenced in a study of T cell repertoires in cytomegalovirus infection. TCRdb redid the calling of the reads with MiXCR, one entry per CDR3 protein. The sample yields over 300,000 distinct CDR3 sequences, about a sixth seen once. The sample comprised PBMCs. These receptors all come from a human donor in good health (CMV status not recorded). Some clones in this sample may be carry-over from other donors' samples.

This CDR3 reads CASSILLQSYQPQHF. The CDR3 DNA reads as TGTGCCAGTAGTATACTCCTCCAGTCGTATCAGCCCCAGCATTTT. The genes are TRBV19 and TRBJ1-5; D call uncertain. Germline CDR1 is LNHDA and CDR2 is SQIVND (reference sequence). The V gene lost 2 bases and the J gene lost 5 bases, with 13 bases spanning the gap. This CDR3 region has 15 residues.

The rearrangement uses TRBV6-5 and TRBJ2-3; D gene unclear. V was shortened by 5 bases and J by 0 bases, with 9 bases between the two germline ends. The germline V gene encodes CDR1 MNHEY and CDR2 SVGAGI. The CDR3 extends over 14 amino acids. DNA of the CDR3: TGTGCCAGCAGTCACGACAAAAGCACAGATACGCAGTATTTT. Translation: CASSHDKSTDTQYF.

The chain employs TRBV7-6 and TRBJ1-1; 8 bases line up with TRBD1. The CDR3 sequence is 16 residues long. CDR1 and CDR2 (germline): SGHVS, FNYEAQ. V shed 2 bases, J shed 1 base, and the junction held 6 bases outside the gene matches. The CDR3 nucleotides read TGTGCCAGCAGCTTACCCCTTGGACAGGGGAACACTGAAGCTTTCTTT. Residues: CASSLPLGQGNTEAFF.

V gene TRBV10-3 combines with J gene TRBJ2-1; TRBD2 matches 8 bases. The CDR3 has 15 residues. Germline CDR1 reads ENHRY; CDR2 reads SYGVKD. V lost 4 bases to trimming and J lost 6 bases; unmatched junction nucleotides: 8. DNA for the CDR3: TGTGCCATCAGTGTAACTAGCGGTGCCAGCAATGAGCAGTTCTTC. Amino acid sequence: CAISVTSGASNEQFF.

A few counts support this clonotype. V is TRBV20-1 and J is TRBJ1-1; D is uncertain. The germline gives CDR1 DFQATT, CDR2 SNEGSKA (reference sequence). The CDR3 runs to 15 residues. Trimming removed 3 bases from V and 7 bases from J, with 21 bases in between. The DNA of the CDR3 is TGCAGTGCTAGGGGTGCGGGCAGCCTAAGGGTTGAAGCTTTCTTT. It encodes CSARGAGSLRVEAFF.

This clonotype was observed a handful of times. CDR3 region: CSAGPDKTYYGYTF. CDR3 DNA: TGCAGCGCTGGGCCGGACAAGACCTACTATGGCTACACCTTC. The chain employs TRBV29-1 and TRBJ1-2, with D maybe TRBD1 (5 bases). CDR1 is SQVTM and CDR2 is ANQGSEA in the germline V gene. Trimming shortened V by 7 bases and J by 3 bases, and 18 bases separated the two germline ends. This CDR3 spans 14 amino acids.

The J gene is TRBJ1-1, the V gene TRBV18; unclear D gene. This CDR3 has 15 residues. The V end lost 3 bases, the J end lost 0 bases, and 11 bases lay between the germline ends. Germline values: CDR1 KGHSH, CDR2 LQKENI. CDR3 nucleotide sequence: TGTGCCAGCTCACCCAACGGGAACATGAACACTGAAGCTTTCTTT. This sequence encodes CASSPNGNMNTEAFF. Combining the CDR3 with reference TRBV18 and TRBJ1-1 gives the whole variable domain NAGVMQNPRHLVRRRGQEARLRCSPMKGHSHVYWYRQLPEEGLKFMVYLQKENIIDESGMPKERFSAEFPKEGPSILRIQQVVRGDSAAYFCASSPNGNMNTEAFFGQGTRLTVV.

V usage is TRBV4-2 and J usage is TRBJ2-3, with 10 bases aligning to TRBD2. This CDR3 comprises 16 residues. Germline lookup yields CDR1 LGHNA and CDR2 YNFKEQ. With 0 bases clipped from V and 5 bases from J, the junction kept 5 bases outside the gene matches. In DNA form, the CDR3 reads TGTGCCAGCAGCCAAGACAGCGGGGGGGCAATAGATACGCAGTATTTT. Its translation: CASSQDSGGAIDTQYF.

This clonotype was detected a few times. This chain links TRBV20-1 with TRBJ2-7, with 9 bases aligning to TRBD1. This CDR3 has 13 amino acids. CDR1 DFQATT and CDR2 SNEGSKA come from the germline V gene (reference sequence). Germline trimming cut 6 bases from V and 0 bases from J; bases unmatched to any gene: 3. In DNA form, the CDR3 reads TGCAGTGCAACAGGGGGCCTCTCCTACGAGCAGTACTTC. Amino acids: CSATGGLSYEQYF.

This clonotype was counted many times. CDR3 sequence reads: CASSPQGTNEKLFF. The DNA for the CDR3 is TGTGCCAGCAGCCCCCAGGGGACTAATGAAAAACTGTTTTTT. The chain uses TRBV28 and TRBJ1-4, with D possibly TRBD1 on 6 matching bases. V lost 6 bases and J 2 bases, leaving 10 bases between the germline ends. CDR1 and CDR2 from the germline V gene are MDHEN and SYDVKM. The CDR3 totals 14 residues.

The gene calls are TRBV19 and TRBJ1-2; D is uncertain. The CDR3 runs to 14 residues. The V gene's germline CDR1 is LNHDA and CDR2 SQIVND (reference sequence). V lost 3 bases, J lost 4 bases, and 12 bases lay in between. This CDR3 reads CASSMRQPGYGYTF. The CDR3 DNA reads TGTGCCAGTAGTATGCGGCAGCCGGGCTATGGCTACACCTTC. The complete variable domain, with remaining parts taken from reference TRBV19 and TRBJ1-2, reads DGGITQSPKYLFRKEGQNVTLSCEQNLNHDAMYWYRQDPGQGLRLIYYSQIVNDFQKGDIAEGYSVSREKKESFPLTVTSAQKNPTAFYLCASSMRQPGYGYTFGSGTRLTVV.

This clonotype was recorded at least ten times. The chain links TRBV4-1 to TRBJ1-5; D gene unclear. Between the trimmed V and J ends, which lost 0 bases and 7 bases, there was a span of 7 bases. The CDR3 length is 13 residues. The germline V gene encodes CDR1 MGHRA and CDR2 YSYEKL. The DNA of the CDR3 is TGCGCCAGCAGCCAAGATTTGAAGCAGCCCCAGCATTTT. Translated, it gives CASSQDLKQPQHF.

The V and J genes are TRBV5-4 and TRBJ2-1, with a weak D call TRBD2 (7 bases). The CDR3 is 15 residues long. V was cut by 1 base and J by 6 bases, with 14 bases left in between. CDR1 and CDR2 from the germline V gene are SGHNT and YYREEE (reference sequence). The chain's CDR3 is CASSLSGGRVNEQFF. As DNA, the CDR3 is TGTGCCAGCAGCTTGTCGGGGGGCCGAGTCAATGAGCAGTTCTTC.

CDR3 amino acids: CASSYGLGPRWQETQYF. DNA of the CDR3: TGTGCCAGCAGTTACGGCCTCGGGCCCCGGTGGCAAGAGACCCAGTACTTC. The chain carries TRBV6-5 and TRBJ2-5, with D unresolved. The CDR3 covers 17 residues. Trimming removed 2 bases at V and 2 bases at J, with 18 bases between. Per germline, CDR1 MNHEY and CDR2 SVGAGI.

This clonotype was recorded many times. The chain joins TRBV4-2 to TRBJ2-5; a weak D match, TRBD1 (5 bases). This CDR3 contains 15 residues. The V end was cut by 4 bases, the J end by 2 bases, with 14 bases between. Germline CDR1 LGHNA, CDR2 YNFKEQ. CDR3 in amino acids: CASSRGTTGQETQYF. CDR3 bases: TGTGCCAGCAGCCGGGGAACTACAGGACAAGAGACCCAGTACTTC.

The V gene is TRBV5-6, the J gene TRBJ2-5, with 7 nucleotides matching TRBD1. Germline loops: CDR1 SGHDT, CDR2 YYEEEE. Unmatched junction bases numbered 9, after V lost 2 bases and J lost 2 bases. CDR3 size: 16 residues. The CDR3 reads CASSFRTGHHQETQYF. The CDR3 nucleotides are TGTGCCAGCAGCTTTCGGACAGGCCACCATCAAGAGACCCAGTACTTC.

This clonotype was seen many times. The chain joins TRBV7-2 to TRBJ2-7; 11 nucleotides match TRBD2. Germline loops: CDR1 SGHTA, CDR2 FQGNSA. V was clipped by 5 bases and J by 5 bases; unmatched bases: 8. This CDR3 contains 15 residues. The CDR3, as DNA: TGTGCCAGCAGCCCCCGACTAGCGGGGAGCCACGAGCAGTACTTC. It yields the protein CASSPRLAGSHEQYF.

The chain links TRBV5-1 to TRBJ2-3; D call uncertain. This CDR3 spans 15 amino acids. Germline assignment: CDR1 SGHRS and CDR2 YFSETQ. V was pared by 6 bases and J by 1 base, with 15 bases between. The DNA for the CDR3 is TGCGCCAGCAAGCTGGACGGAAAAGGCACAGATACGCAGTATTTT. It translates to CASKLDGKGTDTQYF.

The rearrangement uses TRBV7-9 and TRBJ2-3, with 10 bases that match TRBD2. In germline, CDR1 is SEHNR, CDR2 FQNEAQ (reference sequence). The V and J ends lost 4 bases and 2 bases, in that order; junction bases with no gene match: 18. The CDR3 covers 20 residues. CDR3 in amino acids: CASSSVDSGGPSGHTDTQYF. The CDR3 nucleotides are TGTGCCAGCAGCTCAGTGGATAGCGGGGGGCCGAGTGGCCACACAGATACGCAGTATTTT.

This clonotype turned up a few times. V is TRBV7-3 and J is TRBJ2-7; no clear D. This CDR3 is 13 amino acids long. Trimming left V 5 bases short and J 4 bases short, with 12 bases between. The germline CDR1 and CDR2 sequences are SGHTA and FQGTGA. CDR3 DNA: TGTGCCAGCAGCCCAGGAATTCAGTACGAGCAGTACTTC. Its translation is CASSPGIQYEQYF. Full variable domain (outside the CDR3, taken from reference TRBV7-3 and TRBJ2-7): GAGVSQTPSNKVTEKGKYVELRCDPISGHTALYWYRQSLGQGPEFLIYFQGTGAADDSGLPNDRFFAVRPEGSVSTLKIQRTERGDSAVYLCASSPGIQYEQYFGPGTRLTVT.

This clonotype was counted many times. The chain recombines TRBV7-8 with TRBJ2-2, with D unclear. The germline CDR1 and CDR2 sequences are SGHVS and FQNEAQ. V was clipped by 5 bases and J by 6 bases, with 10 bases between them. CDR3 length: 13 amino acids. The CDR3, as DNA: TGTGCCAGCAGCCGCCTCCTCCCCGGGGAGCTGTTTTTT. Translating gives CASSRLLPGELFF.

This clonotype was seen a few times. The rearrangement uses TRBV3-1 and TRBJ2-5, with D hard to call. The V end was cut by 1 base, the J end by 5 bases, with 8 bases between. This CDR3 region has 13 residues. Germline V gene lookup returns CDR1 LGHDT and CDR2 YNNKEL (reference sequence). CDR3 sequence (DNA): TGTGCCAGCAGCCAAGGTCCGGTGGAGACCCAGTACTTC. It codes for CASSQGPVETQYF.

This clonotype was counted ten times or more. The rearrangement joins TRBV12-3 or TRBV12-4 to TRBJ1-2, with a possible D match to TRBD1 (6 bases). Trimming shortened V by 2 bases and J by 7 bases, and 23 bases separated the two germline ends. The CDR3 sequence is 17 residues long. The DNA of the CDR3 is TGTGCCAGCAGTTTACCTCTAGGGGGTTTTAGTTCGTCTGGCTACACCTTC. This sequence encodes CASSLPLGGFSSSGYTF.

The CDR3 protein is CASTADEPDTQYF. DNA of the CDR3: TGTGCCAGCACAGCGGACGAGCCAGATACGCAGTATTTT. The chain carries TRBV2 and TRBJ2-3; possible D gene TRBD2, 5 bases. V lost 7 bases to trimming and J lost 4 bases, with 12 bases between them. The CDR3 runs 13 residues. Germline V gene lookup returns CDR1 SNHLY and CDR2 FYNNEI.